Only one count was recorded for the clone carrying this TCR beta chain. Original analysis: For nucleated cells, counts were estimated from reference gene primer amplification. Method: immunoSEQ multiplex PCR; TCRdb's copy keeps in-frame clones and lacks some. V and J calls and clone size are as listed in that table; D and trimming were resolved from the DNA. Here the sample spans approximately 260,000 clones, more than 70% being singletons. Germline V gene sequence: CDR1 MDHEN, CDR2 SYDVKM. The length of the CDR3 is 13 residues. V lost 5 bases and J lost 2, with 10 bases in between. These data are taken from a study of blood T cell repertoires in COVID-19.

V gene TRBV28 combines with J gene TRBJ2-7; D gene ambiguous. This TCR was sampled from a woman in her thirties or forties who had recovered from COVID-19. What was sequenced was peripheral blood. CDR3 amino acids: CASSQTAPYEQYF. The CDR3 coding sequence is TGTGCCAGCAGTCAGACTGCTCCCTACGAGCAGTACTTC.